This is a list of T cell receptor beta chains from one sample in a study of shared clonotypes between healthy human individuals. Some clones are missing from TCRdb's copy, which holds only in-frame ones; the method was immunoSEQ multiplex PCR. The table has 2,100,000 or so clones, approximately 95% seen once. Sequenced input: naive CD4+ T cells sorted from blood. The receptor source for this set is a man aged 18 to 35 in good health. Both conserved end residues are part of each CDR3. A D gene is named only where the DNA matches it firmly. Rows may omit the clone size; those that give it use once, few, many or a size class.

d_gene	v_gene	j_gene	abundance	CDR3aa	CDR3nt
TRBD1	TRBV11-2	TRBJ1-2	.	CASSLTGQGNYGYTF	TGTGCCAGCAGCCTTACGGGACAGGGTAACTATGGCTACACCTTC
.	TRBV18	TRBJ2-5	.	CASSQDLYEETQYF	TGTGCCAGCTCACAAGACCTTTACGAGGAGACCCAGTACTTC
TRBD1	TRBV5-6	TRBJ2-1	.	CASRSYPGQGANEQFF	TGTGCCAGCAGATCATATCCGGGACAGGGAGCCAATGAGCAGTTCTTC
TRBD2	TRBV5-1	TRBJ2-5	.	CASSLLWLAGETQYF	TGCGCCAGCAGCTTGTTATGGCTAGCGGGGGAGACCCAGTACTTC
TRBD1	TRBV4-1	TRBJ2-5	once	CASSLSGTGSGTQYF	TGCGCCAGCAGCCTCTCCGGGACAGGGTCGGGGACCCAGTACTTC
.	TRBV6-5	TRBJ2-7	few	CASGTYEQYF	TGTGCCAGCGGAACCTACGAGCAGTACTTC
.	TRBV6-1	TRBJ1-2	.	CASTPRINYGYTF	TGTGCCAGCACCCCACGGATTAACTATGGCTACACCTTC
.	TRBV9	TRBJ2-3	.	CASSVGSFTDTQYF	TGTGCCAGCAGCGTGGGCAGCTTCACAGATACGCAGTATTTT
TRBD1	TRBV6-5	TRBJ1-1	.	CASSRTGGTEAFF	TGTGCCAGCAGTCGGACAGGCGGCACTGAAGCTTTCTTT
.	TRBV30	TRBJ2-6	.	CAAGQNSGANVLTF	TGTGCCGCGGGACAGAACTCTGGGGCCAACGTCCTGACTTTC
.	TRBV5-4	TRBJ2-7	.	CASSETPSVGRQYF	TGTGCCAGCAGCGAAACCCCCAGCGTTGGTAGGCAGTACTTC
.	TRBV28	TRBJ1-5	.	CASRTDRINQPQHF	TGTGCCAGCAGAACCGACAGGATCAATCAGCCCCAGCATTTT
TRBD1	TRBV5-4	TRBJ1-3	once	CASSSQGQVSGNTIYF	TGTGCCAGCAGCTCACAGGGACAGGTCTCTGGAAACACCATATATTTT
.	TRBV6-5	TRBJ2-2	once	CASRKNTGERFF	TGTGCCAGCAGGAAGAACACCGGGGAGCGGTTTTTT
.	TRBV30	TRBJ1-3	.	CAWSVGGSGNTIYF	TGTGCCTGGAGTGTAGGGGGGTCTGGAAACACCATATATTTT
.	TRBV7-9	TRBJ1-1	.	CASSLRGASAPEAFF	TGTGCCAGCAGCTTAAGGGGTGCGTCAGCCCCTGAAGCTTTCTTT
TRBD2	TRBV27	TRBJ2-7	.	CASTHSGLAGPYEQYF	TGTGCCAGCACCCATTCGGGACTAGCGGGGCCCTACGAGCAGTACTTC
TRBD2	TRBV13	TRBJ2-7	.	CASSLGGEYEQYF	TGTGCCAGCAGCCTGGGAGGGGAGTACGAGCAGTACTTC
.	TRBV18	TRBJ2-2	.	CASSPPLESKRRLFF	TGTGCCAGCTCACCACCGCTCGAATCCAAGAGAAGGCTGTTTTTT
.	TRBV6-6	TRBJ1-5	.	CASSYDFTQPQHF	TGTGCCAGCAGTTACGATTTTACCCAGCCCCAGCATTTT
.	TRBV18	TRBJ1-1	.	CASSPTPGTEAFF	TGTGCCAGCTCACCCACCCCCGGAACTGAAGCTTTCTTT
.	TRBV4-3	TRBJ2-2	.	CASSRTIDTGELFF	TGCGCCAGCAGCCGGACTATCGACACCGGGGAGCTGTTTTTT
.	TRBV19	TRBJ1-1	.	CASRGRDWSEAFF	TGTGCCAGTAGGGGGAGGGATTGGAGTGAAGCTTTCTTT
.	TRBV13	TRBJ2-2	.	CASSLPGLGGSLDTGELFF	TGTGCCAGCAGCTTACCGGGCCTCGGAGGGTCCTTGGACACCGGGGAGCTGTTTTTT
.	TRBV18	TRBJ2-3	.	CASSPGFTTDTQYF	TGTGCCAGCTCACCGGGGTTCACCACAGATACGCAGTATTTT
.	TRBV5-1	TRBJ2-5	.	CASSLVGSETQYF	TGCGCCAGCAGCTTGGTAGGGTCAGAGACCCAGTACTTC
.	TRBV5-1	TRBJ2-2	.	CASSLGGQYTGELFF	TGCGCCAGCAGCTTGGGCGGCCAATACACCGGGGAGCTGTTTTTT
.	TRBV30	TRBJ1-4	.	CAWALRGEKLFF	TGTGCCTGGGCTCTCCGAGGAGAAAAACTGTTTTTT
TRBD1	TRBV6-5	TRBJ1-4	.	CASRGTGGAYEKLFF	TGTGCCAGCAGGGGGACAGGGGGCGCGTATGAAAAACTGTTTTTT
.	TRBV11-3	TRBJ2-7	.	CASSIVREANEQYF	TGTGCCAGCAGTATTGTCAGGGAAGCGAACGAGCAGTACTTC
.	TRBV15	TRBJ2-7	.	CATSRGEVGYEQYF	TGTGCCACCAGCAGAGGGGAAGTGGGCTACGAGCAGTACTTC
.	TRBV4-1	TRBJ2-5	.	CASSRTAPVETQYF	TGCGCCAGCAGCCGGACCGCTCCGGTTGAGACCCAGTACTTC
.	TRBV11-3	TRBJ1-1	.	CASSLDMFPGPEAFF	TGTGCCAGCAGCTTAGATATGTTTCCGGGCCCCGAAGCTTTCTTT
.	TRBV7-9	TRBJ1-1	.	CASSQTGNTEAFF	TGTGCCAGCAGCCAGACAGGTAACACTGAAGCTTTCTTT
.	TRBV9	TRBJ1-2	.	CASSQGHGYTF	TGTGCCAGCAGCCAGGGGCATGGCTACACCTTC
TRBD1	TRBV6-1	TRBJ2-3	.	CASIQRGQGTDTQYF	TGTGCCAGCATCCAAAGGGGACAGGGGACAGATACGCAGTATTTT
.	TRBV30	TRBJ2-3	.	CAWTSTDTQYF	TGTGCCTGGACGTCGACAGATACGCAGTATTTT
TRBD1	TRBV7-2	TRBJ1-6	.	CASTATGAGSPLHF	TGTGCCAGCACGGCAACAGGGGCCGGTTCACCCCTCCACTTT
.	TRBV18	TRBJ2-1	.	CASTSFDGSYNEQFF	TGTGCCAGCACATCTTTTGACGGATCCTACAATGAGCAGTTCTTC
.	TRBV5-4	TRBJ2-5	.	CASSSTGMETQYF	TGTGCCAGCAGCTCTACAGGGATGGAGACCCAGTACTTC
.	TRBV6-5	TRBJ1-6	.	CASTLRGGRSPLHF	TGTGCCAGCACCCTGCGGGGCGGCCGGTCACCCCTCCACTTT
.	TRBV29-1	TRBJ2-3	.	CSVEPAGMQYF	TGCAGCGTTGAACCCGCTGGGATGCAGTATTTT